Each of the 20 T cell receptor beta chains below was sequenced from the same sample in a study of blood T cell repertoires in COVID-19. The protocol was immunoSEQ multiplex PCR, while the TCRdb copy is restricted to in-frame clones and leaves out a portion. Of around 300,000 clones in the sample, approximately 85% were seen once. The sequenced material came from peripheral blood. The receptors shown here come from a woman in her 70s with acute or convalescent COVID-19.

This chain connects TRBV10-3 to TRBJ1-1; TRBD1 matches at 7 bases. Trimming at V came to 4 bases and at J to 5 bases, leaving 7 bases not matched to a gene. Germline assignment: CDR1 ENHRY and CDR2 SYGVKD. The CDR3 loop spans 14 amino acids. CDR3 residues: CAISAEGARTEAFF. CDR3 sequence (DNA): TGTGCCATCAGTGCCGAGGGGGCTAGGACTGAAGCTTTCTTT.

The rearrangement joins TRBV18 to TRBJ1-1; D call uncertain. The CDR3 sequence is 12 residues long. The germline V gene encodes CDR1 KGHSH and CDR2 LQKENI. V was cut by 3 bases and J by 13 bases, with 15 bases left in between. CDR3 DNA sequence: TGTGCCAGCTCACCGAACTCGGAGAGGGTTTTCTTT. Encoded protein: CASSPNSERVFF.

This clone has only a few counts. The rearrangement links TRBV4-2 to TRBJ2-2; 9 bases line up with TRBD2. The V gene end was trimmed by 4 bases and the J gene end by 10 bases; junction bases not matched to a gene: 16. CDR1 is LGHNA and CDR2 is YNFKEQ in the germline V gene. CDR3 size: 17 residues. The CDR3: CASSRPLVAGGPVELFF. CDR3 nucleotide sequence: TGTGCCAGCAGCCGACCACTAGTGGCGGGGGGGCCGGTGGAGCTGTTTTTT.

This clone was observed a few times. The chain employs TRBV18 and TRBJ2-7; D uncertain. Between the trimmed V and J ends, which lost 6 bases and 2 bases, there was a span of 8 bases. This CDR3 is 12 amino acids long. Per the germline V gene, CDR1 is KGHSH and CDR2 is LQKENI. The CDR3 DNA sequence: TGTGCCAGCTCCCTTGAGACCTACGAGCAGTACTTC. Amino acids: CASSLETYEQYF.

V and J are TRBV6-5 and TRBJ2-2, with D possibly matching TRBD2 (5 bases). Germline V gives CDR1 MNHEY, CDR2 SVGAGI. V was trimmed by 4 bases and J by 8 bases, leaving 11 bases between them. The length of the CDR3 is 13 residues. CDR3 protein: CASSSQRAGELFF. The CDR3 DNA reads TGTGCCAGCAGTTCTCAGAGGGCGGGGGAGCTGTTTTTT.

This chain joins TRBV19 and TRBJ1-2, with D uncertain. The germline V gene encodes CDR1 LNHDA and CDR2 SQIVND (reference sequence). The V gene lost 7 bases and the J gene lost 6 bases, with 12 bases spanning the gap. The CDR3 covers 12 residues. CDR3 DNA sequence: TGTGCCAGTACCCACCCTCGCGATGGCTACACCTTC. It yields the protein CASTHPRDGYTF.

The chain recombines TRBV11-2 with TRBJ1-2, with D possibly matching TRBD1 (5 bases). Deletions cut 1 base from V and 5 bases from J, with 11 bases between. From germline, CDR1 is SGHAT and CDR2 FQNNGV. The CDR3 sequence is 14 residues long. CDR3 residues: CASSLGTGGYGYTF. The DNA of the CDR3 is TGTGCCAGCAGCTTAGGAACAGGAGGGTATGGCTACACCTTC.

The V and J genes are TRBV2 and TRBJ1-4, with 9 positions matching TRBD1. The CDR3 sequence is 14 residues long. V shed 3 bases, J shed 8 bases, and the junction held 4 bases outside the gene matches. Per the germline V gene, CDR1 is SNHLY and CDR2 is FYNNEI. The CDR3 bases are TGTGCCAGCAGTGAGAGGACAGGGGTCGAAAAACTGTTTTTT. It encodes CASSERTGVEKLFF.

J is TRBJ1-4 and V is TRBV13, with D unresolved. The germline V gene encodes CDR1 PRHDT and CDR2 FYEKMQ (reference sequence). CDR3 length: 15 amino acids. Trimming pared 0 bases from V and 1 base from J, leaving 6 bases between. CDR3 nucleotide sequence: TGTGCCAGCAGCTTAGGGCCGGGAACTAATGAAAAACTGTTTTTT. Translating gives CASSLGPGTNEKLFF.

The rearrangement links TRBV7-2 to TRBJ2-1, with TRBD2 matching over 9 bases. The junction had 7 bases not matched to a gene; V was cut back by 2 bases and J by 8 bases. This CDR3 spans 15 amino acids. Germline loops: CDR1 SGHTA, CDR2 FQGNSA. The CDR3: CASSLSGGGAHEQFF. The CDR3 nucleotides read TGTGCCAGCAGCTTATCCGGCGGGGGGGCCCATGAGCAGTTCTTC.

CDR3 region: CASSYYEMRGQPQHF. The DNA of the CDR3 is TGTGCCAGCAGTTACTATGAAATGCGGGGTCAGCCCCAGCATTTT. The rearrangement joins TRBV6-2 or TRBV6-3 to TRBJ1-5; D remains unclear. Germline V gene lookup returns CDR1 MNHEY and CDR2 SVGEGT. The V gene lost 1 base and the J gene lost 6 bases, with 13 bases spanning the gap. The CDR3 has 15 residues.

V is TRBV2 and J is TRBJ2-4, with a weak D call TRBD2 (5 bases). The germline V and J ends were trimmed by 2 bases and 6 bases, with 11 bases remaining between them. CDR3 length: 14 residues. Germline CDR1 reads SNHLY; CDR2 reads FYNNEI. DNA of the CDR3: TGTGCCAGCAGTGAACCCGCCGGACTAAACATTCAGTACTTC. Encoded protein: CASSEPAGLNIQYF.

The gene calls are TRBV20-1 and TRBJ1-2; D possibly corresponds to TRBD1 (5 bases). The CDR3 is made up of 13 amino acids. CDR1 and CDR2 from the germline V gene are DFQATT and SNEGSKA (reference sequence). The V and J ends lost 3 bases and 4 bases respectively, with 12 bases between them. CDR3: CSASQGRTYGYTF. In nucleotides, the CDR3 is TGCAGTGCTAGTCAGGGCAGAACCTATGGCTACACCTTC.

The chain carries TRBV5-4 and TRBJ1-1; perhaps TRBD1 as D (5 bases). The germline V and J ends were trimmed by 2 bases and 3 bases, with 20 bases remaining between them. Per germline, CDR1 SGHNT and CDR2 YYREEE (reference sequence). The CDR3 extends over 17 amino acids. CDR3 coding DNA: TGTGCCAGCAGCTTTTCCCAGACAGCCCCATCCTACACTGAAGCTTTCTTT. The encoded protein is CASSFSQTAPSYTEAFF.

V usage is TRBV15 and J usage is TRBJ1-6, with TRBD1 identical over 7 bases. Losses at the gene ends were 10 bases for V and 10 bases for J; bases not matched to a gene: 7. Germline CDR1 LNHNV, CDR2 YYDKDF (reference sequence). CDR3 size: 12 residues. For the CDR3, the DNA is TGTGCCAGCCGACAGGGAAACTCACCCCTCCACTTT. It encodes CASRQGNSPLHF.

The chain employs TRBV11-2 and TRBJ1-1; a weak D match, TRBD1 (5 bases). Trimming removed 2 bases from V and 5 bases from J, with 9 bases in between. Germline-derived CDR1 and CDR2 are SGHAT and FQNNGV. The CDR3 spans 13 residues. The CDR3 region has the DNA TGTGCCAGCAGCTTAACCAGGGCGACTGAAGCTTTCTTT. This sequence encodes CASSLTRATEAFF.

The chain recombines TRBV29-1 with TRBJ1-2; unclear D gene. CDR1 SQVTM and CDR2 ANQGSEA come from the germline V gene. CDR3 length equals 13 residues. V was shortened by 2 bases and J by 4 bases, with 11 bases between the two germline ends. The CDR3 DNA is TGCAGCGTTGAAAGAGGGCAGGCCTATGGCTACACCTTC. Protein sequence: CSVERGQAYGYTF.

This clone was seen only once. DNA for the CDR3: TGCGCCAGCAGCTTGGGCGGGCGCTACGAGCAGTACTTC. Its translation is CASSLGGRYEQYF. The rearrangement uses TRBV5-1 and TRBJ2-7, with D perhaps matching TRBD2 (5 bases). The ends were cut back, 0 bases at V and 3 bases at J, with 7 bases in the middle. The CDR3 has 13 residues. Germline CDR1 reads SGHRS; CDR2 reads YFSETQ.

The CDR3 loop reads CASSRAAGGLNTEAFF. CDR3 DNA sequence: TGTGCCAGCAGCCGCGCCGCAGGGGGCCTGAACACTGAAGCTTTCTTT. V gene TRBV3-1 (or the pseudogene TRBV3-2) combines with J gene TRBJ1-1; 8 bases fit TRBD1. Germline CDR1 LGHDT, CDR2 YNNKEL (reference sequence). J lost 0 bases, V lost 4 bases, and 7 bases had no gene match. CDR3 length: 16 residues.

CDR3 bases: TGTGCCAGCAGCCAGGGGAGACTAGCGGGGGGGCCTAATACGCAGTATTTT. It codes for CASSQGRLAGGPNTQYF. This chain joins TRBV3-1 (or the pseudogene TRBV3-2) and TRBJ2-3, with TRBD2 matching over 14 bases. From germline, CDR1 is LGHDT and CDR2 YNNKEL (reference sequence). J gave up 7 bases and V 3 bases, and 9 bases lay outside the gene matches. This CDR3 contains 17 residues.